This T cell receptor (beta chain) originates from a study of cytomegalovirus exposure and HLA in healthy donors. Across the whole study: Some 80 million unique TCRs from HLA-typed donors were held in an early data release.

The CDR3 covers 14 residues. CDR1 SGDLS and CDR2 YYNGEE come from the germline V gene. V was pared by 0 bases and J by 5 bases, with 11 bases between. Study-wide results and caveats: Using the classifier, cytomegalovirus status was reportedly diagnosed with high specificity and sensitivity. 87-base-pair reads could not separate some V segments, including TRBV6-2 and TRBV6-3. There were under 200 TCR beta chains listed as cytomegalovirus-associated.

The PCR used 60 Vbeta and 13 Jbeta primers. Data came from immunoSEQ multiplex PCR; TCRdb stores just in-frame clones and leaves some out. This sample has around 150,000 clones, with around 63% found just once. Concerning this clone: The target antigen is unknown.

The material sequenced was PBMCs. This TCR was recovered from a human donor in good health. The J gene is TRBJ2-5, the V gene TRBV9; D is perhaps TRBD2 (6 bases). CDR3 loop: CASSVGAGGETQYF. The DNA for the CDR3 is TGTGCCAGCAGCGTAGGGGCAGGAGGGGAGACCCAGTACTTC. The full variable domain, in which reference TRBV9 and TRBJ2-5 provide the parts outside the CDR3, is DSGVTQTPKHLITATGQRVTLRCSPRSGDLSVYWYQQSLDQGLQFLIQYYNGEERAKGNILERFSAQQFPDLHSELNLSSLELGDSALYFCASSVGAGGETQYFGPGTRLLVL.